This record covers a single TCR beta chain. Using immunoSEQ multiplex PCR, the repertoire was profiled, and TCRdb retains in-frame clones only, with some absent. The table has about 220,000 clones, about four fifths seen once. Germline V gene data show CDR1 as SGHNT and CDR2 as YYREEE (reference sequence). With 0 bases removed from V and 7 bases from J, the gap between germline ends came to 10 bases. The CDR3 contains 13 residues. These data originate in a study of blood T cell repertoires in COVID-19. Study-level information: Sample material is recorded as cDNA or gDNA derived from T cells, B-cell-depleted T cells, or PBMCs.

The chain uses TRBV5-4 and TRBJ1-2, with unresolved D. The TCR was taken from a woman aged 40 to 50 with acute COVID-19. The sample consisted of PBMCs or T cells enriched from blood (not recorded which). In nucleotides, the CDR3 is TGTGCCAGCAGCTTGGATGGCCAAATTGGCTACACCTTC. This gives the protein CASSLDGQIGYTF.